The entry below gives a single TCR beta chain sequence along with its context. No antigen is known for it. The sample comes from a study of Ad26.COV2.S vaccination and SARS-CoV-2 variants. V lost 3 bases to trimming and J lost 11 bases, with 14 bases between them. The germline V gene encodes CDR1 LGHDT and CDR2 YNNKEL (reference sequence). The CDR3 sequence is 14 residues long. Treatment reported: approximately 18 received Ad26.COV2.S at low or high dose, single or two shots; 5 received placebo; per-sample allocation not given. It was on day 63 after the first vaccine or placebo injection that samples were taken. SARS-CoV-2 spike from the Wuhan strain was encoded by the vaccine, an Ad26 vector. Study-level findings and limits: TCR breadth and depth estimates may have understated total T cell responses. Considerable breadth of spike-specific CD8+ and CD4+ T cell responses has reportedly been documented following vaccination. Comparability of non-spike TCR breadth was observed across vaccine and placebo recipients.

Only in-frame clones appear in the TCRdb table, and some are missing; sequencing was by immunoSEQ multiplex PCR. The sample contains 300,000 to 350,000 clones, around 83% of which appear only once. The chain is built from TRBV3-1 (or the pseudogene TRBV3-2) and TRBJ1-6; D may be TRBD1 (5 bases). The TCR sequence derives from a person between 18 and 65 years old who received the Ad26.COV2.S COVID-19 vaccine or a placebo. The sample in question was peripheral blood, obtained in a trial of Ad26.COV2.S vaccine versus placebo. CDR3 coding DNA: TGTGCCAGCAGCCAGGGGTGGGGCACGGCACCCCTCCACTTT. This translates into CASSQGWGTAPLHF.